Listed below are T cell receptor beta chains from one sample, sequenced in a study of cytomegalovirus exposure and HLA in healthy donors. Repertoires were generated with immunoSEQ multiplex PCR, while TCRdb's copy carries only in-frame clones and drops some. The sample has fewer than 150,000 clones, roughly 82% seen once. Sequencing used PBMCs. The receptors were sampled from a man aged 18 to 35 in good health and CMV-seronegative. The CDR3 runs from the conserved cysteine through the conserved F or W. A D gene is named only where the DNA matches it firmly. A row's size may be missing; if present it is once, few, many or a size class.

v_call	j_call	clone_size	d_call	cdr3_aa	cdr3_nt
TRBV19	TRBJ2-4	-	-	CASSIDTGGVKNIQYF	TGTGCCAGTAGTATAGACACAGGGGGGGTAAAAAACATTCAGTACTTC
TRBV5-6	TRBJ2-2	-	-	CASSSIQGAGELFF	TGTGCCAGCAGCTCAATACAGGGAGCCGGGGAGCTGTTTTTT
TRBV7-8	TRBJ2-5	-	TRBD2	CASSSVQRENWILNETQYF	TGTGCCAGCAGCTCCGTCCAGCGGGAGAATTGGATTCTCAATGAGACCCAGTACTTC
TRBV13	TRBJ1-4	-	TRBD1	CASRSGTGNEKLFF	TGTGCCAGCAGATCCGGGACAGGGAATGAAAAACTGTTTTTT
TRBV6-5	TRBJ1-5	few	TRBD1	CASSRDSIVQPQHF	TGTGCCAGCAGTCGGGACAGTATAGTGCAGCCCCAGCATTTT
TRBV6-5	TRBJ2-7	-	TRBD1	CASSAGTGAREQYF	TGTGCCAGCAGTGCCGGGACAGGGGCTAGGGAGCAGTACTTC
TRBV6-5	TRBJ1-2	few	TRBD1	CASRRGQQNGYTF	TGTGCCAGCAGACGGGGACAGCAGAATGGCTACACCTTC
TRBV19	TRBJ2-7	-	TRBD1	CASSARQGSYEQYF	TGTGCCAGTAGTGCTAGACAGGGATCATACGAGCAGTACTTC
TRBV5-6	TRBJ2-7	-	TRBD1	CASSSWDRVTYEQYF	TGTGCCAGCAGCAGTTGGGACAGGGTAACCTACGAGCAGTACTTC
TRBV9	TRBJ2-2	-	TRBD2	CASSPSGSGIPGELFF	TGTGCCAGCAGCCCGTCCGGTAGCGGGATCCCCGGGGAGCTGTTTTTT
TRBV9	TRBJ2-5	-	-	CASSVEGRGFQETQYF	TGTGCCAGCAGCGTGGAAGGGAGAGGTTTTCAAGAGACCCAGTACTTC
TRBV21-1	TRBJ2-5	-	-	CASSKGQTKETQYF	TGTGCCAGCAGCAAAGGGCAGACAAAAGAGACCCAGTACTTC
TRBV4-1	TRBJ1-5	-	-	CASSYNREQPQHF	TGCGCCAGCAGCTACAACAGGGAACAGCCCCAGCATTTT
TRBV13	TRBJ2-1	-	TRBD2	CASSSLAGGAYEQFF	TGTGCCAGCAGCTCACTAGCGGGAGGGGCCTATGAGCAGTTCTTC
TRBV5-1	TRBJ2-3	few	-	CASRVRGTDTQYF	TGCGCCAGCAGGGTCCGGGGGACAGATACGCAGTATTTT
TRBV6-7	TRBJ1-5	few	-	CASSDTMSNQPQHF	TGTGCCAGCAGTGACACCATGAGCAATCAGCCCCAGCATTTT
TRBV7-2	TRBJ1-2	-	-	CASSLAANYGYTF	TGTGCCAGCAGCTTAGCAGCGAACTATGGCTACACCTTC
TRBV6-5	TRBJ1-2	-	-	CASSQDRNGYTF	TGTGCCAGCAGCCAAGACAGGAATGGCTACACCTTC
TRBV29-1	TRBJ2-5	-	TRBD2	CSVVPRLAGATQETQYF	TGCAGCGTTGTCCCCCGACTAGCGGGGGCCACACAAGAGACCCAGTACTTC
TRBV9	TRBJ1-2	few	TRBD1	CASSKGQGYGYTF	TGTGCCAGCAGCAAGGGACAGGGTTATGGCTACACCTTC
TRBV10-1	TRBJ2-5	-	-	CASTRGGGDQETQYF	TGCGCCAGCACTCGAGGGGGGGGCGACCAAGAGACCCAGTACTTC
TRBV19	TRBJ2-1	-	TRBD2	CASSIEGGLARFNEQFF	TGTGCCAGTAGTATTGAGGGGGGACTAGCTCGGTTCAATGAGCAGTTCTTC
TRBV27	TRBJ2-7	-	TRBD2	CASSFGGGYEQYF	TGTGCCAGCAGTTTTGGGGGGGGGTACGAGCAGTACTTC
TRBV19	TRBJ2-6	-	TRBD1	CASTHRGTGANVLTF	TGTGCCAGTACCCACAGGGGAACTGGGGCCAACGTCCTGACTTTC
TRBV19	TRBJ2-2	-	-	CATRRAVNTGELFF	TGTGCAACAAGGCGGGCGGTGAACACCGGGGAGCTGTTTTTT
TRBV5-4	TRBJ1-1	-	-	CASSLGHRDNEAFF	TGTGCCAGCAGCTTGGGACACAGGGACAATGAAGCTTTCTTT
TRBV11-2	TRBJ2-1	-	TRBD2	CASRQLAGGLNEQFF	TGTGCCAGCAGACAACTAGCGGGGGGTCTTAATGAGCAGTTCTTC
TRBV2	TRBJ2-1	-	-	CASSELRQPNEQFF	TGTGCCAGCAGTGAATTGCGGCAACCAAATGAGCAGTTCTTC
TRBV7-9	TRBJ2-3	-	TRBD1	CASSPGTGNIRDTQYF	TGTGCCAGCAGCCCCGGGACAGGGAACATTAGAGATACGCAGTATTTT
TRBV18	TRBJ2-1	-	TRBD2	CASSPPGLAGKGLDEQFF	TGTGCCAGCTCACCTCCCGGGCTAGCGGGAAAAGGGCTGGATGAGCAGTTCTTC
TRBV7-9	TRBJ1-4	-	-	CASSSSTGSTNEKLFF	TGTGCCAGCAGCTCCTCGACGGGTTCAACTAATGAAAAACTGTTTTTT
TRBV6-5	TRBJ2-5	-	TRBD1	CASNPGQGRPGTQYF	TGTGCCAGCAACCCCGGACAGGGCCGACCGGGGACCCAGTACTTC
TRBV30	TRBJ2-1	-	-	CAWSPSLSYNEQFF	TGTGCCTGGAGTCCCAGTCTCTCCTACAATGAGCAGTTCTTC
TRBV5-1	TRBJ2-7	-	-	CASSLVEKPYEQYF	TGCGCCAGCAGCTTGGTAGAAAAACCCTACGAGCAGTACTTC
TRBV7-9	TRBJ2-7	-	-	CASSSRDEQYF	TGTGCCAGCAGCTCCAGGGACGAGCAGTACTTC
TRBV6-5	TRBJ2-7	once	-	CASRPSGAYEQYF	TGTGCCAGCAGACCAAGCGGAGCCTACGAGCAGTACTTC
TRBV6-6	TRBJ1-4	-	-	CASSLGGVALEKLFF	TGTGCCAGCAGTCTGGGGGGGGTGGCTCTTGAAAAACTGTTTTTT
TRBV27	TRBJ2-3	-	-	CASSLRWRDTQYF	TGTGCCAGCAGTTTAAGATGGAGGGATACGCAGTATTTT
TRBV19	TRBJ2-1	-	-	CASSIRGSLNEQFF	TGTGCCAGTAGTATCAGGGGATCTTTGAATGAGCAGTTCTTC
TRBV6-1	TRBJ2-7	once	-	CASSGEPRVGYEQYF	TGTGCCAGCAGTGGGGAACCCAGGGTGGGTTACGAGCAGTACTTC
TRBV6-1	TRBJ2-7	-	-	CASSYTGVQYF	TGTGCCAGCAGTTACACTGGAGTGCAGTACTTC
TRBV25-1	TRBJ1-1	once	TRBD1	CASRDRGAEAFF	TGTGCCAGCCGGGACAGGGGCGCTGAAGCTTTCTTT
TRBV7-2	TRBJ2-7	once	TRBD2	CASSRRTSGGDSEQYF	TGTGCCAGCAGCCGGCGGACTAGCGGGGGGGATAGCGAGCAGTACTTC
TRBV5-1	TRBJ2-2	-	-	CASSLTGPDTGELFF	TGCGCCAGCAGCTTGACAGGGCCCGACACCGGGGAGCTGTTTTTT
TRBV6-6	TRBJ2-7	once	TRBD2	CASSPIGGVSYEQYF	TGTGCCAGCAGCCCCATCGGGGGGGTCTCCTACGAGCAGTACTTC
TRBV7-8	TRBJ1-5	once	TRBD1	CASSLQGTGSNQPQHF	TGTGCCAGCAGCCTCCAAGGGACAGGTAGCAATCAGCCCCAGCATTTT
TRBV7-8	TRBJ1-2	-	TRBD1	CASSIRDRSQYGYGYTF	TGTGCCAGCAGCATCCGGGACAGGAGCCAGTATGGCTATGGCTACACCTTC
TRBV30	TRBJ2-7	-	TRBD1	CAWGAGTGRIRGQYF	TGTGCCTGGGGAGCCGGGACAGGCCGGATCAGGGGGCAGTACTTC
TRBV9	TRBJ1-1	-	-	CASSVGGQTTEAFF	TGTGCCAGCAGCGTAGGGGGACAAACCACTGAAGCTTTCTTT
TRBV5-1	TRBJ2-2	-	-	CASSLAGVSGELFF	TGCGCCAGCAGCTTGGCAGGGGTTTCCGGGGAGCTGTTTTTT
TRBV7-9	TRBJ1-3	-	-	CASSLGDSGNTIYF	TGTGCCAGCAGCTTAGGAGACTCTGGAAACACCATATATTTT